Each of the 19 T cell receptor beta chains below was sequenced from the same sample in a study of T cells expressing NK-cell markers. After re-calling the 5' RACE reads, TCRdb lists one entry per CDR3 protein, DNA absent. The listing contains 200,000 to 300,000 distinct CDR3 sequences. Sequenced material: blood T cells: a sorted CD56 or NKG2C T cell subset, CD4+ or CD8+ T cells, or bulk PBMC T cells (not recorded which). The receptors stem from a man aged 18 to 35 in good health.

This sequence joins TRBV19 and TRBJ2-1. CDR3 length equals 11 residues. Germline CDR1 is LNHDA and CDR2 is SQIVND (reference sequence). This chain's CDR3 is CASSTVGEQFF. Full variable domain (rest looked up from reference TRBV19 and TRBJ2-1): DGGITQSPKYLFRKEGQNVTLSCEQNLNHDAMYWYRQDPGQGLRLIYYSQIVNDFQKGDIAEGYSVSREKKESFPLTVTSAQKNPTAFYLCASSTVGEQFFGPGTRLTVL.

V and J are TRBV6-1 and TRBJ1-1. The CDR3 has 14 amino acids. Germline CDR1 MNHNS, CDR2 SASEGT. This CDR3 is CASGTGFGNTEAFF.

The rearrangement joins TRBV25-1 to TRBJ2-1; TCRdb picks TRBD2, but there is no DNA to check that call. From germline, CDR1 is MGHDK and CDR2 SYGVNS. This CDR3 comprises 16 residues. CDR3 sequence reads: CASSGHGASGSNEQFF.

The chain carries TRBV6-1 and TRBJ1-5; TCRdb picks TRBD1, but there is no DNA to check that call. This CDR3 is built from 14 residues. Per germline, CDR1 MNHNS and CDR2 SASEGT. This CDR3 is CASSGTTSGVAQHF.

The V call is TRBV10-3, the J call TRBJ2-1; TCRdb outputs TRBD2, but without DNA this stays unchecked. CDR3 length: 13 residues. The germline V gene has CDR1 ENHRY and CDR2 SYGVKD. This CDR3 is CAISETTLNEQFF.

This sequence joins TRBV7-2 and TRBJ2-1; TCRdb calls TRBD2, which cannot be checked without DNA. CDR1 is SGHTA and CDR2 is FQGNSA in the germline V gene. CDR3 size: 16 residues. CDR3 residues: CASSLASGSAYNEQFF.

V usage is TRBV7-6 and J usage is TRBJ2-3. The CDR3 has 13 amino acids. Germline V gives CDR1 SGHVS, CDR2 FNYEAQ. The CDR3 loop is CASSLGDTDTQYF. Complete variable domain (other parts from reference TRBV7-6 and TRBJ2-3): GAGVSQSPRYKVTKRGQDVALRCDPISGHVSLYWYRQALGQGPEFLTYFNYEAQQDKSGLPNDRFSAERPEGSISTLTIQRTEQRDSAMYRCASSLGDTDTQYFGPGTRLTVL.

V and J are TRBV5-5 and TRBJ2-2; TCRdb's D call, TRBD1, is unchecked because there is no DNA. The CDR3 totals 16 residues. Per germline, CDR1 SGHKS and CDR2 YYEKEE (reference sequence). CDR3 in amino acids: CASSLRDRGRAGELFF.

The chain couples TRBV5-1 to TRBJ2-3; as DNA is missing, the TRBD1 call by TCRdb cannot be tested. From germline, CDR1 is SGHRS and CDR2 YFSETQ. The CDR3 is 15 amino acids. The CDR3 is CASSPGSGRGDTQYF.

V gene TRBV6-1 combines with J gene TRBJ2-7; TCRdb picks TRBD2, but there is no DNA to check that call. The CDR3 contains 15 residues. Germline assignment: CDR1 MNHNS and CDR2 SASEGT. CDR3: CASALSSAASYEQYF.

The CDR3 here is CSARDRMGTQYF. This chain joins TRBV20-1 and TRBJ2-5. The germline gives CDR1 DFQATT, CDR2 SNEGSKA (reference sequence). This CDR3 contains 12 residues.

The V gene is TRBV4-3, the J gene TRBJ2-3. The CDR3 is 15 amino acids. CDR1 is LGHNA and CDR2 is YSLEER in the germline V gene. The CDR3 protein is CASSQASVSTDTQYF.

The chain uses TRBV20-1 and TRBJ2-3. The germline CDR1 and CDR2 sequences are DFQATT and SNEGSKA (reference sequence). The CDR3 totals 15 residues. CDR3 in amino acids: CSASWSGGFTDTQYF.

This chain links TRBV12-3 or TRBV12-4 with TRBJ1-1; the D call of TRBD1 rests on TCRdb alone, since no DNA is present to check it. The length of the CDR3 is 14 residues. The CDR3 here is CASAPVRGSTEAFF.

The V gene is TRBV5-4, the J gene TRBJ2-3; TCRdb's D call, TRBD2, is unchecked because there is no DNA. The CDR3 extends over 16 amino acids. The germline V gene encodes CDR1 SGHNT and CDR2 YYREEE (reference sequence). The CDR3: CASSLGTSLSTDTQYF. Together with reference TRBV5-4 and TRBJ2-3, the CDR3 gives the full variable domain: ETGVTQSPTHLIKTRGQQVTLRCSSQSGHNTVSWYQQALGQGPQFIFQYYREEENGRGNFPPRFSGLQFPNYSSELNVNALELDDSALYLCASSLGTSLSTDTQYFGPGTRLTVL.

V gene TRBV4-2 combines with J gene TRBJ2-5; the D gene TCRdb calls, TRBD1, cannot be checked with no DNA. There are 15 residues in the CDR3. From germline, CDR1 is LGHNA and CDR2 YNFKEQ. CDR3 sequence: CASSQEGTGEETQYF.

This chain uses TRBV12-3 or TRBV12-4 with TRBJ1-1; checking the TCRdb D call of TRBD1 is not possible without DNA. The CDR3 sequence is 15 residues long. The CDR3 sequence is CASSFSRGRVTEAFF.

The gene calls are TRBV5-1 and TRBJ1-5; TCRdb's D call of TRBD1 is untestable without DNA. Germline lookup yields CDR1 SGHRS and CDR2 YFSETQ. The CDR3 length is 15 residues. CDR3 sequence: CASSLNSRANQPQHF.

The genes are TRBV12-3 or TRBV12-4 and TRBJ1-6. The CDR3 loop spans 13 amino acids. CDR3 sequence: CASSLWGNSPLHF.